The 22 T cell receptor beta chains below come from one sample, sequenced in a study of cytomegalovirus exposure and HLA in healthy donors. PCR primers comprised 60 Vbeta and 13 Jbeta primers. Profiled with immunoSEQ multiplex PCR; TCRdb holds only in-frame clones, not every one. The table lists roughly 150,000 clones, over 60% of them singletons. Material: PBMCs. These receptors all come from a woman in her forties in good health and CMV-seronegative.

The chain combines TRBV7-9 with TRBJ1-4; possibly TRBD1 for D (5 bases). The CDR3 runs 15 residues. V was shortened by 3 bases and J by 5 bases, with 13 bases between the two germline ends. CDR1 is SEHNR, CDR2 FQNEAQ, per germline (reference sequence). CDR3 region: CASSLPIRQNEKLFF. CDR3 sequence (DNA): TGTGCCAGCAGCTTGCCCATCCGACAGAATGAAAAACTGTTTTTT.

The chain links TRBV5-1 to TRBJ2-2, with 7 nucleotides matching TRBD1. The CDR3 has 17 residues. J gave up 3 bases and V 0 bases, and 8 bases lay outside the gene matches. In germline, CDR1 is SGHRS, CDR2 YFSETQ. The CDR3 nucleotides read TGCGCCAGCAGCTTGGCCCCAGACAGGGTAGACACCGGGGAGCTGTTTTTT. Translation gives CASSLAPDRVDTGELFF.

This chain connects TRBV29-1 to TRBJ1-2; unclear D gene. The V end was cut by 7 bases, the J end by 4 bases, with 16 bases between. This CDR3 is 13 amino acids long. Germline V gives CDR1 SQVTM, CDR2 ANQGSEA. CDR3 DNA sequence: TGCAGCGAATCAGACGTACAGAGCTATGGCTACACCTTC. Translation gives CSESDVQSYGYTF.

Note on this clone: A junction boundary mismatches the germline segment, possibly from a read error. Other nucleotide sequences from this sample produce the same CDR3. The rearrangement uses TRBV19 and TRBJ1-6; D is unresolved. The CDR3 covers 12 residues. The germline CDR1 and CDR2 sequences are LNHDA and SQIVND (reference sequence). CDR3 sequence: CASSLNNSPLHF. CDR3 sequence (DNA): TGTGCCAGTAGTTTAAATAATTCCCCCCTCCACTTT.

The rearrangement uses TRBV30 and TRBJ2-5; TRBD2 matches 13 bases. This CDR3 is built from 13 residues. V trimming: 5 bases; J trimming: 4 bases; junction bases outside the gene matches: 1. CDR1 is GTSNPN and CDR2 is SVGIG in the germline V gene (reference sequence). The chain's CDR3 is CAWRTSGGETQYF. CDR3 in DNA: TGTGCCTGGCGGACTAGCGGGGGAGAGACCCAGTACTTC.

The gene calls are TRBV5-1 and TRBJ2-3; D remains unclear. V was trimmed by 0 bases and J by 6 bases, leaving 8 bases between them. This CDR3 spans 13 amino acids. Germline CDR1 SGHRS, CDR2 YFSETQ. Here the CDR3 DNA reads TGCGCCAGCAGCTTGGCGCTGGAGGATACGCAGTATTTT. Encoded protein: CASSLALEDTQYF.

The rearrangement uses TRBV6-5 and TRBJ1-5; 8 positions match TRBD1. The CDR3 length is 15 residues. With 5 bases clipped from V and 7 bases from J, the junction kept 10 bases outside the gene matches. Germline CDR1 is MNHEY and CDR2 is SVGAGI. The CDR3 loop reads CASSPLTGAAQPQHF. For the CDR3, the DNA is TGTGCCAGCAGTCCCCTGACAGGGGCAGCACAGCCCCAGCATTTT.

This chain links TRBV18 with TRBJ1-5; a weak D match, TRBD1 (6 bases). The germline V gene has CDR1 KGHSH and CDR2 LQKENI. V lost 3 bases, J lost 1 base, and 10 bases lay in between. The CDR3 totals 15 residues. This chain's CDR3 is CASSPGQGSNQPQHF. As DNA, the CDR3 is TGTGCCAGCTCACCGGGGCAGGGGAGCAATCAGCCCCAGCATTTT. Based on the CDR3 plus reference TRBV18 and TRBJ1-5, the full variable domain is NAGVMQNPRHLVRRRGQEARLRCSPMKGHSHVYWYRQLPEEGLKFMVYLQKENIIDESGMPKERFSAEFPKEGPSILRIQQVVRGDSAAYFCASSPGQGSNQPQHFGDGTRLSIL.

The CDR3 region has the DNA TGTGCCAGCAGCGATCAGAACGATCTTACCTACGAGCAGTACTTC. Its translation: CASSDQNDLTYEQYF. The chain couples TRBV11-2 to TRBJ2-7; D is ambiguous. The V gene's germline CDR1 is SGHAT and CDR2 FQNNGV. The CDR3 sequence is 15 residues long. V was pared by 5 bases and J by 2 bases, with 16 bases between.

This clone was picked up a small number of times. The rearrangement uses TRBV5-4 and TRBJ2-6; D is ambiguous. CDR3 length: 14 amino acids. V was pared by 4 bases and J by 1 base, with 6 bases between. From germline, CDR1 is SGHNT and CDR2 YYREEE (reference sequence). The CDR3 DNA reads as TGTGCCAGCAGCCCCGGGTCTGGGGCCAACGTCCTGACTTTC. It codes for CASSPGSGANVLTF.

J is TRBJ2-7 and V is TRBV9; 9 bases fit TRBD1. The V segment lost 4 bases and the J segment 0 bases; nucleotides outside the gene matches: 5. Germline CDR1 reads SGDLS; CDR2 reads YYNGEE. CDR3 length: 15 amino acids. DNA of the CDR3: TGTGCCAGCAGCCCCCGGACAGGGGACTCCTACGAGCAGTACTTC. Its protein product is CASSPRTGDSYEQYF.

J is TRBJ2-3 and V is TRBV14, with TRBD1 identical over 9 bases. Per germline, CDR1 SGHDN and CDR2 FVKESK. The CDR3 is 16 amino acids. V shed 5 bases, J shed 2 bases, and the junction held 8 bases outside the gene matches. The CDR3 nucleotides read TGTGCCAGCAGCTCACCCGGGACAGGGTTCACAGATACGCAGTATTTT. This gives the protein CASSSPGTGFTDTQYF.

CDR3 sequence reads: CASSLGGQSGYGYTF. The CDR3 nucleotides are TGCGCCAGCAGCTTGGGGGGACAGTCGGGCTATGGCTACACCTTC. The chain is built from TRBV5-1 and TRBJ1-2, with TRBD1 identical over 7 bases. Germline V lookup: CDR1 SGHRS, CDR2 YFSETQ. V shed 0 bases and J 4 bases; nucleotides not matched to a gene: 6. The CDR3 extends over 15 amino acids.

This chain links TRBV6-5 with TRBJ1-4; D gene ambiguous. The V and J ends lost 6 bases and 4 bases respectively, with 6 bases between them. Germline V gene sequence: CDR1 MNHEY, CDR2 SVGAGI. The CDR3 contains 12 residues. CDR3 loop: CASRSYNEKLFF. The CDR3 DNA reads TGTGCCAGCAGGTCCTATAATGAAAAACTGTTTTTT.

This clone was picked up a small number of times. The CDR3 DNA reads as TGTGCCAGCAGCTTAAATTTGGGGGCCACTAATGAAAAACTGTTTTTT. Its protein is CASSLNLGATNEKLFF. The rearrangement joins TRBV11-2 to TRBJ1-4, with D perhaps TRBD1 (6 bases). Germline CDR1 reads SGHAT; CDR2 reads FQNNGV. V lost 2 bases to trimming and J lost 2 bases, with 12 bases between them. CDR3 length equals 16 residues.

The V and J genes are TRBV5-1 and TRBJ1-4; 11 bases map to TRBD1. The CDR3 is 14 residues long. After removal of 4 bases from V and 8 bases from J, the junction contained 4 bases not matched to a gene. CDR1 and CDR2 from the germline V gene are SGHRS and YFSETQ. The CDR3 loop reads CASSQGQGEEKLFF. The CDR3 DNA follows: TGCGCCAGCAGCCAGGGACAGGGGGAGGAAAAACTGTTTTTT.

This chain joins TRBV10-3 and TRBJ1-5; 10 bases agree with TRBD1. The germline CDR1 and CDR2 sequences are ENHRY and SYGVKD. With 8 bases clipped from V and 0 bases from J, the junction kept 7 bases outside the gene matches. This CDR3 region has 16 residues. The CDR3 here is CAISGQGGDSNQPQHF. The CDR3 region has the DNA TGTGCCATCTCAGGACAGGGGGGAGATAGCAATCAGCCCCAGCATTTT.

The genes are TRBV20-1 and TRBJ1-1; no reliable D call. The V end lost 4 bases, the J end lost 6 bases, and 9 bases lay between the germline ends. Germline V lookup: CDR1 DFQATT, CDR2 SNEGSKA (reference sequence). This CDR3 is built from 11 residues. CDR3 nucleotides: TGCAGTGCTACTCAGAGGGCTGAAGCTTTCTTT. Its translation is CSATQRAEAFF.

The rearrangement uses TRBV5-1 and TRBJ1-5, with 10 nucleotides matching TRBD1. Per the germline V gene, CDR1 is SGHRS and CDR2 is YFSETQ. This CDR3 region has 16 residues. V was pared by 0 bases and J by 3 bases, with 3 bases of the junction left unmatched. The CDR3 is CASSLAGTGDNQPQHF. In DNA form, the CDR3 reads TGCGCCAGCAGCTTGGCTGGGACAGGGGACAATCAGCCCCAGCATTTT. The complete variable domain, with remaining parts taken from reference TRBV5-1 and TRBJ1-5, reads KAGVTQTPRYLIKTRGQQVTLSCSPISGHRSVSWYQQTPGQGLQFLFEYFSETQRNKGNFPGRFSGRQFSNSRSEMNVSTLELGDSALYLCASSLAGTGDNQPQHFGDGTRLSIL.

The chain carries TRBV13 and TRBJ2-3, with 15 nucleotides matching TRBD2. Germline V CDR1 and CDR2: PRHDT, FYEKMQ (reference sequence). The CDR3 is 17 amino acids. J lost 5 bases, V lost 1 base, and 4 bases had no gene match. Written as DNA, the CDR3 is TGTGCCAGCAGCTTAGTGGGACTAGCGGGGGGCGAAGATACGCAGTATTTT. It translates to CASSLVGLAGGEDTQYF.

The chain employs TRBV13 and TRBJ1-2, with D uncertain. This CDR3 contains 15 residues. Germline loops: CDR1 PRHDT, CDR2 FYEKMQ (reference sequence). With 0 bases removed from V and 4 bases from J, the gap between germline ends came to 12 bases. The CDR3 here is CASSLGETTGYGYTF. The CDR3 DNA follows: TGTGCCAGCAGCTTAGGCGAGACGACGGGCTATGGCTACACCTTC.

This clone was counted a single time. V gene TRBV6-5 combines with J gene TRBJ2-2; D is unresolved. CDR1 is MNHEY and CDR2 is SVGAGI in the germline V gene. V shed 5 bases and J shed 7 bases, with 14 bases lying between them. This CDR3 contains 14 residues. The CDR3 reads CASSELLPGGELFF. In DNA, the CDR3 is TGTGCCAGCAGTGAACTACTACCCGGCGGGGAGCTGTTTTTT.